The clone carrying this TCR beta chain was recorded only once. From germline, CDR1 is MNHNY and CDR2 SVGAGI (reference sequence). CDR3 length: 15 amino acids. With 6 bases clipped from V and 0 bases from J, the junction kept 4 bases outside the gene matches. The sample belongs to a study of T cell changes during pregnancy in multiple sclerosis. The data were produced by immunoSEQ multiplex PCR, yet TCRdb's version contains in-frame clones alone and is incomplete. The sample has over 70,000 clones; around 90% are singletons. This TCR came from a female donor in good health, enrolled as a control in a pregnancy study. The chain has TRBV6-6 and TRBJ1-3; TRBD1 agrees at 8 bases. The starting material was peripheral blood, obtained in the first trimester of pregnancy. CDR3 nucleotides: TGTGCCAGCAGGGACAGGGCCGCCTCTGGAAACACCATATATTTT. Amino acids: CASRDRAASGNTIYF.